This T cell receptor beta chain was sequenced in a study of T cell responses to AZD1222 COVID-19 vaccine. The CDR3 totals 14 residues. The V end lost 2 bases, the J end lost 4 bases, and 9 bases lay between the germline ends. Looked up from germline, CDR1 is SNHLY and CDR2 is FYNNEI. Assay used: immunoSEQ multiplex PCR; TCRdb lists only in-frame clones, some missing. The sample shows fewer than 120,000 clones, 85% to 95% of them seen only once. This receptor was taken from an adult who received the AZD1222 COVID-19 vaccine. Sequenced material: peripheral blood, taken 28 days after the second AZD1222 dose. The chain combines TRBV2 with TRBJ1-3, with D unclear. The CDR3 DNA follows: TGTGCCAGCAGTGAAAGAGTAAGAGGAAACACCATATATTTT. Translating it yields CASSERVRGNTIYF.